This T cell receptor (beta chain) emerged from a study of beta chain features in type 1 diabetes (dated by TCRdb to the late 2010s). For context, the study as a whole: Mean age, gender distribution, total cell number and subset yield were not different between patients and healthy donors. Across all samples, approximately 100 million sorted cells were examined, and cell number per subset correlated strongly with RNA yield. The study compared TCRB repertoires of sorted circulating CD4+ T cell subsets between recently diagnosed type 1 diabetes patients and matched healthy donors. Whereas all 30 or so donors provided naive and central memory subsets, regulatory and stem cell-like memory subsets were isolated from just 8 patients and roughly eight healthy donors. Broader findings and caveats from the paper: Because cDNA was sequenced instead of genomic DNA, activated cells with high expression could be over-represented, although the groups did not differ in activation or CD3 levels. Naive, central memory and regulatory TCRB repertoires appeared to be more similar among patients than among healthy donors. PCR may preferentially amplify shorter templates, but because patient and control samples were amplified and corrected together, any resulting skew would affect both groups equally. Because small numbers of individuals were included in the HLA sub-analyses, any influence of HLA type on TCRB rearrangement was left unresolved. Type 1 diabetes patients showed a moderate but significant shortening of TCRB CDR3 length in all four CD4+ subsets. At VDJ recombination sites, type 1 diabetes patients had fewer insertions and more deleted nucleotides, which implies abnormalities in thymic rearrangement.

The High Capacity cDNA Reverse Transcription Kit was used to reverse transcribe all of the isolated RNA, meaning that expressed TCRB transcripts were what got sequenced. Deep immunoSEQ sequencing was applied to naive, central memory and regulatory T cell samples, giving an average of roughly 3.5 million total reads per sample. Sorted cells were lysed in RLT buffer, and RNA was extracted using DNase-treated RNeasy Micro or Mini kits according to cell number. Each cell subset was processed separately to prevent cross-contamination, with patient and healthy donor samples processed together. The immunoSEQ multiplex PCR was used to amplify TCRB sequences from cDNA, yielding 87-bp fragments that span the CDR3 region. Sequencing of the amplicons was done on the Illumina HiSeq platform. As for the authors' bioinformatics: PCR bias was computationally corrected using synthetic template baselines, reads within Hamming distance 2 were collapsed, and singletons that could not be merged were discarded. Reads were aligned against IMGT so that V, D and J genes, CDR3 length and insertions or deletions at six rearrangement sites could be assigned. Within each subset, clonotype counts were normalized to sorted cell number, and only after that were true diversity and Gini coefficients computed with the tcR R package. The overlap coefficient, calculated on TCRB nucleotide sequences, was used to quantify repertoire sharing. As a proxy for the pre-selection repertoire, out-of-frame TCRB sequences from naive cells were analyzed. Drawn from immuneACCESS, this table holds only the in-frame rearrangements with V and J called that TCRdb kept. Clones are partly lost; checked studies trace under half to an unresolved V gene and leave the rest unexplained. Clonal size and the V and J genes are those of that table, whereas D and trimming came from the DNA. This sample has more than 300,000 clones in its table, and approximately 12% of those were observed once. Together, the top ten hold 0.017% of the sample.

This clone was recorded a few times. Its target antigen remains unknown. There are no base qualities to consult, and no much larger clone falls within one base. Each donor gave one peripheral blood draw, around 100 mL on average, collected into heparinised tubes. Using a panel that included CD45RO, CCR7, CD25, CD127, CD95 and CD27, naive, central memory, regulatory and stem cell-like memory CD4+ T cells were sorted on a BD FACSAria II. Purity was above 95% for every sorted population. PBMCs were separated immediately by Lymphoprep density gradient centrifugation and were stained directly, without being cultured. Samples were stained and sorted in pairs, with one healthy donor and one patient per experiment, so that batch effects were minimized. CDR1 and CDR2, per the germline V gene (reference sequence), are MNHEY and SMNVEV. The CDR3 spans 19 residues, from the cysteine through the phenylalanine. The sequence is cut down to CDR3 DNA, 57 bases in frame from base 1. After removal of 4 bases from V and 0 bases from J, the junction retains 12 bases not matched to a gene.

The V gene is TRBV27 and the J gene is TRBJ2-2; TRBD1 lines up with 9 middle nucleotides. Material: naive CD4+ T cells from blood. The label giving this sample's cell subset or site can be read as: true naive CD4+ T cells. The sequence came from a man aged 18 to 30 in good health. The CDR3 here reads CASSYQGGGTGPNTGELFF. The DNA is TGTGCCAGCAGTTATCAGGGGGGAGGGACAGGGCCGAACACCGGGGAGCTGTTTTTT.